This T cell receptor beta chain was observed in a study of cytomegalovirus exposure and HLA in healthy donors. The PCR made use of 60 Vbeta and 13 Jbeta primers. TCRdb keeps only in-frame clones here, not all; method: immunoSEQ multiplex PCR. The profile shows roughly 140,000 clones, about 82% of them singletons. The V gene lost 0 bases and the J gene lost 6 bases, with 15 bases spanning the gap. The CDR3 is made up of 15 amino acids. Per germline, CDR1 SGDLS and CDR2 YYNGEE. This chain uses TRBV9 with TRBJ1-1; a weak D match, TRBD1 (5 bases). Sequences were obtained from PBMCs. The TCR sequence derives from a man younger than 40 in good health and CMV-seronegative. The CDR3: CASSVGVWGGSEAFF. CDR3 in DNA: TGTGCCAGCAGCGTAGGGGTTTGGGGCGGCTCTGAAGCTTTCTTT.